These 6 T cell receptor beta chains were all obtained from the same sample, sequenced in a study of cytotoxic CD8 clonotypes in ibrutinib-treated CLL. TCRdb's table, derived via immunoSEQ multiplex PCR, lists solely in-frame clones and lacks some. The sample contains under 200,000 clones, roughly four fifths of which appear only once. Source: PBMCs, taken after 12 months of ibrutinib treatment. The receptors stem from a human donor with chronic lymphocytic leukemia.

This clone was observed a few times. This chain connects TRBV7-2 to TRBJ1-3; D possibly corresponds to TRBD1 (5 bases). V was pared by 5 bases and J by 0 bases, with 17 bases between. The CDR3 runs to 17 residues. CDR1 and CDR2 from the germline V gene are SGHTA and FQGNSA. The DNA of the CDR3 is TGTGCCAGCAGCCCATACGGGGCAGCGTTCTCTGGAAACACCATATATTTT. Translating it yields CASSPYGAAFSGNTIYF.

This chain joins TRBV11-1 and TRBJ1-1; D is unresolved. The CDR3 is made up of 11 amino acids. Germline CDR1 is SGHAT and CDR2 is FQDESV (reference sequence). V was cut by 5 bases and J by 7 bases, with 8 bases left in between. CDR3 protein: CASSAANEAFF. In nucleotides, the CDR3 is TGTGCCAGCAGCGCTGCAAATGAAGCTTTCTTT.

The chain employs TRBV7-8 and TRBJ2-7, with D possibly being TRBD1 or TRBD2 (7 bases each). Trimming stripped 1 base from V and 0 bases from J, with 16 bases between. The CDR3 spans 17 residues. In germline, CDR1 is SGHVS, CDR2 FQNEAQ. The CDR3 DNA follows: TGTGCCAGCAGCTTAGGGGAGGGACAGTTCTACTCCTACGAGCAGTACTTC. Protein: CASSLGEGQFYSYEQYF.

The V and J genes are TRBV27 and TRBJ1-1; no definite D call. In germline, CDR1 is MNHEY, CDR2 SMNVEV (reference sequence). Trimming shortened V by 1 base and J by 5 bases, and 8 bases separated the two germline ends. The CDR3 consists of 13 residues. In DNA, the CDR3 is TGTGCCAGCAGTTTATTGTCCCGGACTGAAGCTTTCTTT. It translates to CASSLLSRTEAFF.

V is TRBV5-1 and J is TRBJ2-3, with a weak D call TRBD2 (6 bases). CDR1 SGHRS and CDR2 YFSETQ come from the germline V gene. CDR3 length: 15 residues. V lost 0 bases to trimming and J lost 8 bases, with 16 bases between them. The CDR3 here is CASSLVLAGKATQYF. Here the CDR3 DNA reads TGCGCCAGCAGCTTGGTTCTCGCGGGGAAGGCTACGCAGTATTTT. The full variable domain, its missing parts supplied by reference TRBV5-1 and TRBJ2-3, is KAGVTQTPRYLIKTRGQQVTLSCSPISGHRSVSWYQQTPGQGLQFLFEYFSETQRNKGNFPGRFSGRQFSNSRSEMNVSTLELGDSALYLCASSLVLAGKATQYFGPGTRLTVL.

This clone was observed a single time. V is TRBV4-1 and J is TRBJ1-5, with 9 positions matching TRBD1. Trimming took 1 base from V and 1 from J; bases not matched to a gene: 5. This CDR3 has 17 residues. In germline, CDR1 is MGHRA, CDR2 YSYEKL. The CDR3 region is CASSQALDRGSNQPQHF. In DNA, the CDR3 is TGCGCCAGCAGCCAAGCCTTGGACAGGGGAAGCAATCAGCCCCAGCATTTT.